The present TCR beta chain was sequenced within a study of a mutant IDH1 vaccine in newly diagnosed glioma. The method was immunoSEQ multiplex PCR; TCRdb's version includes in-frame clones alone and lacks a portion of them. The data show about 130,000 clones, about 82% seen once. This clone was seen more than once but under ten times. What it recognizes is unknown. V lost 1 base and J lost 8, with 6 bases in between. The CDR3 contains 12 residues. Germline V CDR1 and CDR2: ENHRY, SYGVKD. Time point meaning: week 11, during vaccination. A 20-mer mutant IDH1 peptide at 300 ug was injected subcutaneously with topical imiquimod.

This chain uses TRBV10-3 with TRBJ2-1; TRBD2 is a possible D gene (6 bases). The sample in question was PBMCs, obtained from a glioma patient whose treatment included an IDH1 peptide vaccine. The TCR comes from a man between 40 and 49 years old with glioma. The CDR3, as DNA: TGTGCCATCAGTGAGTGGGAGGATGAGCAGTTCTTC. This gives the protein CAISEWEDEQFF.